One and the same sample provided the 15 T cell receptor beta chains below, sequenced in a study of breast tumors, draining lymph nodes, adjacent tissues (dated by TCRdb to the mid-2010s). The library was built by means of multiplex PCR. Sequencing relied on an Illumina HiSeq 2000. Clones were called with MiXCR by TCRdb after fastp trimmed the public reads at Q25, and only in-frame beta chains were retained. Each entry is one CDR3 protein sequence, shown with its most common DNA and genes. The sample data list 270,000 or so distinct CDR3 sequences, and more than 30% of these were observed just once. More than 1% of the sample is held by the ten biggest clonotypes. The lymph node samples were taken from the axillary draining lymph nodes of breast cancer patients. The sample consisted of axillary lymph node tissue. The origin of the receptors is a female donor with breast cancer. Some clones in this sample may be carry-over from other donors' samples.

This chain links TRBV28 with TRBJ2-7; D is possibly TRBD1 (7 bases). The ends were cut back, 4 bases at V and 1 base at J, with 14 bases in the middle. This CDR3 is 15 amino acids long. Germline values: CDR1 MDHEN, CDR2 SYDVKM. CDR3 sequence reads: CASSSTGDWSYEQYF. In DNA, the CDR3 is TGTGCCAGCAGTTCTACAGGGGACTGGTCCTACGAGCAGTACTTC.

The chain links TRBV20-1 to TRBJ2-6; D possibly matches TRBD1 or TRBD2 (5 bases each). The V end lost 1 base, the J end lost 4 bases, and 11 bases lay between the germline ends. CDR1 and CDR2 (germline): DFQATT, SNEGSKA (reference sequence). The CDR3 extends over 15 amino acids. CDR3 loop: CSARVGEHGANVLTF. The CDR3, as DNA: TGCAGTGCTAGAGTGGGGGAGCACGGGGCCAACGTCCTGACTTTC.

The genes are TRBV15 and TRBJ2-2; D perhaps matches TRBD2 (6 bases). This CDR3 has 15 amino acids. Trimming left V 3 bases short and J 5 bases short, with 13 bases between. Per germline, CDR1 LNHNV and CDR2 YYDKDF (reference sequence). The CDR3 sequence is CATSSKIAGTGELFF. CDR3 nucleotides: TGTGCCACCAGCAGCAAGATCGCGGGGACCGGGGAGCTGTTTTTT.

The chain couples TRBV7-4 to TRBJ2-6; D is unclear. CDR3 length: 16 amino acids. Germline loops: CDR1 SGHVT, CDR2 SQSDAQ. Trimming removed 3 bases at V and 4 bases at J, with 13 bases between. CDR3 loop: CASSFPITQGANVLTF. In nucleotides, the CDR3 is TGTGCCAGCAGCTTTCCCATAACCCAGGGGGCCAACGTCCTGACTTTC.

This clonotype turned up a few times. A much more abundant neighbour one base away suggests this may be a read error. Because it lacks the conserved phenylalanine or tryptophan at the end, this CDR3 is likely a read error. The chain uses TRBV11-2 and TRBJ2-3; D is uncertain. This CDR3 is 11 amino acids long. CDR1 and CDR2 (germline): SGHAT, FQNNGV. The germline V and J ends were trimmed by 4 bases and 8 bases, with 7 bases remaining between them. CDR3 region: CASSSPLTQYL. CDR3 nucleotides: TGTGCCAGCAGCTCTCCCCTTACGCAGTATCTT.

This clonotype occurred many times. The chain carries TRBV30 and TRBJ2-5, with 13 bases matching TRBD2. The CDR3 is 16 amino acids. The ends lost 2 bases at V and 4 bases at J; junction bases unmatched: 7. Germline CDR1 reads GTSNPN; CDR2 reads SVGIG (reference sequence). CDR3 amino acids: CAWSPGLAGATETQYF. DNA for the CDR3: TGTGCCTGGAGTCCAGGACTAGCGGGAGCCACAGAGACCCAGTACTTC.

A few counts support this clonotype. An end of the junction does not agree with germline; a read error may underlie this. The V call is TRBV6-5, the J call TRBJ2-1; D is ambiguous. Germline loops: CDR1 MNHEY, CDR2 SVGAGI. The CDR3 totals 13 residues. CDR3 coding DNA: TGTGCCAGCAGTCACTCGGTTTACGGTGAGCAGTTCTTC. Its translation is CASSHSVYGEQFF.

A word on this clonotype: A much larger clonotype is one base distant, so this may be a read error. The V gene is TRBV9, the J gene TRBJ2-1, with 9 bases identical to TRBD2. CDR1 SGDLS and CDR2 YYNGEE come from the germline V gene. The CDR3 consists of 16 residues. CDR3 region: CASSVGGAGGYNAQFF. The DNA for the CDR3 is TGTGCCAGCAGCGTAGGGGGAGCGGGAGGCTACAATGCGCAGTTCTTC.

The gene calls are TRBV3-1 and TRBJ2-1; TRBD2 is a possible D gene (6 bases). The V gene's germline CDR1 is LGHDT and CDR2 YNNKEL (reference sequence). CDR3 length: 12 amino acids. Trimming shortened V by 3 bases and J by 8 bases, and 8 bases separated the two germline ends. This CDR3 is CASSHGLHEQFF. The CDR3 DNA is TGTGCCAGCAGCCACGGACTACATGAGCAGTTCTTC.

CDR3: CSVDSGSGEQFF. The CDR3 region has the DNA TGCAGCGTTGATAGCGGGAGTGGTGAGCAGTTCTTC. This sequence joins TRBV29-1 and TRBJ2-1, with 9 nucleotides matching TRBD2. The V gene end was trimmed by 3 bases and the J gene end by 9 bases; junction bases not matched to a gene: 3. CDR1 SQVTM and CDR2 ANQGSEA come from the germline V gene. The CDR3 sequence is 12 residues long.

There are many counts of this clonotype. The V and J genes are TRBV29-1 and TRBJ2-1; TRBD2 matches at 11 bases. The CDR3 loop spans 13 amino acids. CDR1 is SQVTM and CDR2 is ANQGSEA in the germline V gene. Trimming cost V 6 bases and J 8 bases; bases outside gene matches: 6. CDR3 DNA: TGCAGCGTCATAGCGGGAGGGTCCGATGAGCAGTTCTTC. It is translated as CSVIAGGSDEQFF.

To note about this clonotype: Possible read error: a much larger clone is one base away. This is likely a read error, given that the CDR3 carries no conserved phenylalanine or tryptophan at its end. In DNA form, the CDR3 reads TGCAGTGCTGAAGACTTGGCTAGCACAGATACGCAGTATTCT. Amino acid sequence: CSAEDLASTDTQYS. The chain couples TRBV20-1 to TRBJ2-3; D not resolved. The CDR3 runs to 14 residues. Germline CDR1 and CDR2: DFQATT and SNEGSKA (reference sequence). The V gene lost 5 bases and the J gene lost 0 bases, with 12 bases spanning the gap.

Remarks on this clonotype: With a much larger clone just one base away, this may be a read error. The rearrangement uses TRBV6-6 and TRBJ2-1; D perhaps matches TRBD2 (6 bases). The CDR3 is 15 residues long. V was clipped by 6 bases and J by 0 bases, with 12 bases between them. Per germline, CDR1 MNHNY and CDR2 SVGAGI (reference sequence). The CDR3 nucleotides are TGTGCCAGCAGCCGGAGGGCCGGCTCCTACAATGAGCAGTTCTTC. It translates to CASSRRAGSYNEQFF.

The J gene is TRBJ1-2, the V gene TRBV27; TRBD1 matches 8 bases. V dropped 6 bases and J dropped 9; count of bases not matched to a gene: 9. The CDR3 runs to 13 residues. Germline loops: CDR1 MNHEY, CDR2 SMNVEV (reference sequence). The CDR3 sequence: CASRPAGGGSYTF. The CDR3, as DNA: TGTGCCAGCAGGCCGGCAGGGGGCGGGAGCTACACCTTC.

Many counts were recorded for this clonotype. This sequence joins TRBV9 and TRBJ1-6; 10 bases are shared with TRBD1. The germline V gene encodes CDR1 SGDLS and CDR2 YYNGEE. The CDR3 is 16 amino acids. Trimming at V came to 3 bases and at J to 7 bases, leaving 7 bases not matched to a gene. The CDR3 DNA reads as TGTGCCAGCAGCGGGGGACAGGGGTTAGAGAATTCACCCCTCCACTTT. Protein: CASSGGQGLENSPLHF.